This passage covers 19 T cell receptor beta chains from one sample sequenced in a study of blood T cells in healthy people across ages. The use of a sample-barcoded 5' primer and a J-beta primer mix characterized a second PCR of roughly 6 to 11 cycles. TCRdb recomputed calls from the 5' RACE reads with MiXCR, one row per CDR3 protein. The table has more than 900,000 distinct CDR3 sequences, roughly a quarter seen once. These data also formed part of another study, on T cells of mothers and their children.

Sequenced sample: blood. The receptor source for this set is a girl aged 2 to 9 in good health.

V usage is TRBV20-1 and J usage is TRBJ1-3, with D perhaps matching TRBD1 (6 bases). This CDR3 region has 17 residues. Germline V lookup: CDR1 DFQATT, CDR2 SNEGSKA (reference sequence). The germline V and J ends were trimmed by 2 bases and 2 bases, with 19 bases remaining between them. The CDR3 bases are TGCAGTGCTAGAACCACCCCCAGGGGATTAACTGGAAACACCATATATTTT. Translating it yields CSARTTPRGLTGNTIYF.

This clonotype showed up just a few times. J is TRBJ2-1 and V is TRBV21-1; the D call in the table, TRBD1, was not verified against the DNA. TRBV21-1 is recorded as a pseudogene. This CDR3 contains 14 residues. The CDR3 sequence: CASRRDRGYNEQFF. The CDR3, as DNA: TGTGCCAGCCGCCGGGACAGGGGGTACAATGAGCAGTTCTTC.

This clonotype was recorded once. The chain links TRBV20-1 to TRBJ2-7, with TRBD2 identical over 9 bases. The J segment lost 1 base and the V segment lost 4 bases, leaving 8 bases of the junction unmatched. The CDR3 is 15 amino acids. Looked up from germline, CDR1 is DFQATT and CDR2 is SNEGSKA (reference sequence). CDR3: CSATWAGGPSYEQYF. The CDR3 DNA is TGCAGTGCTACCTGGGCGGGAGGGCCTTCCTACGAGCAGTACTTC.

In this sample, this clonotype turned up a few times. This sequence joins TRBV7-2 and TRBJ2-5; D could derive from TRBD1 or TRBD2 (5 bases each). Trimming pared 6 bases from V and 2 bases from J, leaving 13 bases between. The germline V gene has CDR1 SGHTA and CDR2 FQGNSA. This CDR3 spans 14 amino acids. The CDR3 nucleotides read TGTGCCAGCAGTTTTCCCGGGACGCAAGAGACCCAGTACTTC. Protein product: CASSFPGTQETQYF.

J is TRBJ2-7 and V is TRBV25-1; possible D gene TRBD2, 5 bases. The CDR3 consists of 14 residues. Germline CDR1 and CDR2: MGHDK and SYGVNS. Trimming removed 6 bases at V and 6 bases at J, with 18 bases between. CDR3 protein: CASSDRRGLGEQYF. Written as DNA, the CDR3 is TGTGCCAGCAGCGACCGCCGGGGATTAGGCGAGCAGTACTTC.

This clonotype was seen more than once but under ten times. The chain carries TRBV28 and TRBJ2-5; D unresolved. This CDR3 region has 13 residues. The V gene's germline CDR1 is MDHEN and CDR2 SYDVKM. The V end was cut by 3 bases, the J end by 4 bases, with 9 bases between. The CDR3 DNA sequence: TGTGCCAGCAGTTTGGCGCAAATAGAGACCCAGTACTTC. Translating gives CASSLAQIETQYF. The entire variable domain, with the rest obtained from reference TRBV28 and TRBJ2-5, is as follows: DVKVTQSSRYLVKRTGEKVFLECVQDMDHENMFWYRQDPGLGLRLIYFSYDVKMKEKGDIPEGYSVSREKKERFSLILESASTNQTSMYLCASSLAQIETQYFGPGTRLLVL.

The CDR3 sequence is CASMSYEQYF. The DNA for the CDR3 is TGTGCCAGCATGTCGTATGAGCAGTACTTC. The chain is built from TRBV28 and TRBJ2-5; no reliable D call. Germline assignment: CDR1 MDHEN and CDR2 SYDVKM. This CDR3 has 10 amino acids. Trimming removed 7 bases at V and 11 bases at J, with 11 bases between.

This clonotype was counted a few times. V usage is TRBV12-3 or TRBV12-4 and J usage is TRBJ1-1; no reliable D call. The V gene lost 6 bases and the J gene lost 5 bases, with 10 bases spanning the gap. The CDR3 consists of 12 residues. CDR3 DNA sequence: TGTGCCAGCAGCCTGAGGAGAACTGAAGCTTTCTTT. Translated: CASSLRRTEAFF.

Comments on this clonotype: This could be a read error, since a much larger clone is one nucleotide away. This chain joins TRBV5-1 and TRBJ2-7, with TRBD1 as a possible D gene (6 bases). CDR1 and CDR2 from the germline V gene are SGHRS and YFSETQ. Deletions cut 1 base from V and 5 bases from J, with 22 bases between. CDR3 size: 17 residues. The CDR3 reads CASSLYNWDMERNEQYF. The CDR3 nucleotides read TGCGCCAGCAGCTTGTATAATTGGGACATGGAGCGGAACGAGCAGTACTTC.

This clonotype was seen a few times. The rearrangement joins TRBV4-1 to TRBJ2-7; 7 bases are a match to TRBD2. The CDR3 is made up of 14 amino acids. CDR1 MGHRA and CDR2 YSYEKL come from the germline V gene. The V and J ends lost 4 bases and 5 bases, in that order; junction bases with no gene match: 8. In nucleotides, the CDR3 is TGCGCCAGCAGCCCCGGGGGAGCGGGAAACGAGCAGTACTTC. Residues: CASSPGGAGNEQYF.

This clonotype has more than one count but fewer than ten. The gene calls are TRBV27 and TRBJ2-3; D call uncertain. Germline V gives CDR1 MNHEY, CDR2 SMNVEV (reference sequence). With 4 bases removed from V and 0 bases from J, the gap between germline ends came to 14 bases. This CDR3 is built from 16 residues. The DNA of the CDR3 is TGTGCCAGCAGTTCCATTAGCTCCGGGAGCACAGATACGCAGTATTTT. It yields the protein CASSSISSGSTDTQYF.

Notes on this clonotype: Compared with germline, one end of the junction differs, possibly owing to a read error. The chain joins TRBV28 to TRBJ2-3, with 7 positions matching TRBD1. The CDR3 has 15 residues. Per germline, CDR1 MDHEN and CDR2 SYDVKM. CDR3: CASSLRTGNGDMQYF. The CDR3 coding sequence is TGTGCCAGCAGTTTAAGGACAGGCAATGGAGATATGCAGTATTTT.

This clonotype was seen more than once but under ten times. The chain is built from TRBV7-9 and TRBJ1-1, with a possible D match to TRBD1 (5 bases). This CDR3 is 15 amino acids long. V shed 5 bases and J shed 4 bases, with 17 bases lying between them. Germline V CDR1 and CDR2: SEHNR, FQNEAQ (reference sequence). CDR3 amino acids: CASSPRGGGITEAFF. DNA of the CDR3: TGTGCCAGCAGCCCTCGTGGCGGGGGAATCACTGAAGCTTTCTTT.

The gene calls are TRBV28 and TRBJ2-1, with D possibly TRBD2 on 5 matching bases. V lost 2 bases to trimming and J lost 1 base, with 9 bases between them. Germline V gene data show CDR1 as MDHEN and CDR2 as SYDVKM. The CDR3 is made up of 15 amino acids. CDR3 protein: CASSLRPGSYNEQFF. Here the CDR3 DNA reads TGTGCCAGCAGTTTAAGGCCGGGGTCCTACAATGAGCAGTTCTTC.

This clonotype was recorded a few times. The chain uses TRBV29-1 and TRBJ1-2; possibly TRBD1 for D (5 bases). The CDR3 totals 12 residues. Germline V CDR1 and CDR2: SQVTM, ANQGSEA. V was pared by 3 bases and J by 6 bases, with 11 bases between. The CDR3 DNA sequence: TGCAGCGTTGACGGGGGGACGGATGGCTACACCTTC. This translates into CSVDGGTDGYTF.

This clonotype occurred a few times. The CDR3, as DNA: TGTGCCACCAGCAGAGTCGTGGGGGGTGCCTACGAGCAGTACTTC. Translation: CATSRVVGGAYEQYF. V gene TRBV15 combines with J gene TRBJ2-7, with a weak D call TRBD2 (6 bases). The CDR3 has 15 amino acids. Trimming took off 1 base at V and 2 bases at J, with 12 bases between the two ends. The V gene's germline CDR1 is LNHNV and CDR2 YYDKDF (reference sequence).

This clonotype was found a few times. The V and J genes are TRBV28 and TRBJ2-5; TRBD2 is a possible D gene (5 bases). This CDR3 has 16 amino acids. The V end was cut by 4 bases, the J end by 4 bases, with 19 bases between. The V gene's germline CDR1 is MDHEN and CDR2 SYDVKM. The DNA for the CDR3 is TGTGCCAGCAGTTATCCCCAGTTCAGCGGTGGAGAGACCCAGTACTTC. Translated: CASSYPQFSGGETQYF. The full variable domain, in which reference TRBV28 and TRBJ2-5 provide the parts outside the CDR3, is DVKVTQSSRYLVKRTGEKVFLECVQDMDHENMFWYRQDPGLGLRLIYFSYDVKMKEKGDIPEGYSVSREKKERFSLILESASTNQTSMYLCASSYPQFSGGETQYFGPGTRLLVL.

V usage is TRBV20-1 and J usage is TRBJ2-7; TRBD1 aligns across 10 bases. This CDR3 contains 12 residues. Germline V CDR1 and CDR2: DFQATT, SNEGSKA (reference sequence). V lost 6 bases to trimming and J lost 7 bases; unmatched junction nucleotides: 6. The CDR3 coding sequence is TGCAGTGCGCAAGGACAGGGGGGGGAGCAGTACTTC. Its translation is CSAQGQGGEQYF.

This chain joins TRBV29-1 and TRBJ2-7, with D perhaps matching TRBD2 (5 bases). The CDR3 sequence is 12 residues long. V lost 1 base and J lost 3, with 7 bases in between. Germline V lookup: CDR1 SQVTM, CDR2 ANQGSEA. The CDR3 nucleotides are TGCAGCGTTGAAGTAGGAGGCTACGAGCAGTACTTC. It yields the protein CSVEVGGYEQYF.